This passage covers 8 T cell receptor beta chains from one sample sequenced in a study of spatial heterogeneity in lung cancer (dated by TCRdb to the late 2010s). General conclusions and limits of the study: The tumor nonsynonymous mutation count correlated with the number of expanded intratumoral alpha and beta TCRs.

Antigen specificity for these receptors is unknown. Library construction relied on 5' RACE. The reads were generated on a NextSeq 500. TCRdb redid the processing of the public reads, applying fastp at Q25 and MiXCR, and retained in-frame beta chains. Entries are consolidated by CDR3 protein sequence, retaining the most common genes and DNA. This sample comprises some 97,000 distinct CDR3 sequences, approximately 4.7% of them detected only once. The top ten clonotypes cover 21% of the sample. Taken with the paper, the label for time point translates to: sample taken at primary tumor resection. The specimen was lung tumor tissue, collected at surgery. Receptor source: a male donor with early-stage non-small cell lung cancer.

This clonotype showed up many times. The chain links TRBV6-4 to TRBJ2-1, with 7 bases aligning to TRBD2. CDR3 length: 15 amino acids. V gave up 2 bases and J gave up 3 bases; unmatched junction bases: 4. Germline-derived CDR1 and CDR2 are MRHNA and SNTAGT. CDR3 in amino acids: CASSDRDYIYNEQFF. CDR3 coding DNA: TGTGCCAGCAGTGACCGGGACTATATCTACAATGAGCAGTTCTTC.

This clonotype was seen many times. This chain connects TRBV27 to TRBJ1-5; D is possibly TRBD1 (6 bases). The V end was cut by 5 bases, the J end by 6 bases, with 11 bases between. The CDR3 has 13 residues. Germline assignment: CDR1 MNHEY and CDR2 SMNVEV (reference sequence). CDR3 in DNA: TGTGCCAGCAGTAAGGGGGTCGGTCAGCCCCAGCATTTT. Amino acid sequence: CASSKGVGQPQHF.

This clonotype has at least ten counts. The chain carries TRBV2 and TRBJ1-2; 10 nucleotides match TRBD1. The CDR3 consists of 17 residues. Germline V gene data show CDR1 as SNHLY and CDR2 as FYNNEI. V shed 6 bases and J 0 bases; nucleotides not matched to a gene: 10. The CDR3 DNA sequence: TGTGCCAGCAGCTACACCGACGACAGGGGGCCTAACTATGGCTACACCTTC. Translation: CASSYTDDRGPNYGYTF.

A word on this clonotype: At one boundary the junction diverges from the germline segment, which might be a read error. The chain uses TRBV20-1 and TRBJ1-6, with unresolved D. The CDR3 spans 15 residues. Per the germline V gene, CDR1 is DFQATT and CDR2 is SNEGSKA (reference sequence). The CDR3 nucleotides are TGCTGTGCTGGCTTATCGGGGTGGGATAATTCACCCCTCCACTTT. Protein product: CCAGLSGWDNSPLHF.

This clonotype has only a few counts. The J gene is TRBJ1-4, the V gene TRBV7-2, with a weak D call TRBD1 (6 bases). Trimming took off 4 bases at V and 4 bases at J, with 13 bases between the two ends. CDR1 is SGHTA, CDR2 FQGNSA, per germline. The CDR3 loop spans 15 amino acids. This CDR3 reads CASSSLTGLNEKLFF. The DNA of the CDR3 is TGTGCCAGCAGCTCGTTGACAGGACTTAATGAAAAACTGTTTTTT.

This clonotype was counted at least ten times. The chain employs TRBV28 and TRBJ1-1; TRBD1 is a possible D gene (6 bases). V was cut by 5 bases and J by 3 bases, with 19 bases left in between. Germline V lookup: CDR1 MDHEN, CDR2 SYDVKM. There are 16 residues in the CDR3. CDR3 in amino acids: CASSPTGYNADTEAFF. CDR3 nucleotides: TGTGCCAGCAGTCCAACAGGGTATAATGCGGACACTGAAGCTTTCTTT.

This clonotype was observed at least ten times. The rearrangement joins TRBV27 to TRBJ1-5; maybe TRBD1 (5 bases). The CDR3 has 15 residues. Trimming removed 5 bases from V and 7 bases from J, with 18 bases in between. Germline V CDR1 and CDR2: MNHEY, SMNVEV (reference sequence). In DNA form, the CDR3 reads TGTGCCAGCAGTCCCCATTCGGGAGGGACGCAGCCCCAGCATTTT. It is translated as CASSPHSGGTQPQHF.

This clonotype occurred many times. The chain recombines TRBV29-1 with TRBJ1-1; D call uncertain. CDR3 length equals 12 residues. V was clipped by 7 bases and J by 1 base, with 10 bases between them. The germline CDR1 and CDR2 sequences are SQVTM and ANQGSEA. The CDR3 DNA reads TGCAGCGCCGAGCCGGGGAACACTGAAGCTTTCTTT. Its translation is CSAEPGNTEAFF.